The clone carrying this T cell receptor beta chain showed up many times. This record belongs to a study of T-cell reconstitution after alpha-beta-depleted transplantation in children. Preparation of the TCRbeta library used unique molecular identifiers. TCRdb processed the PCR reads anew with MiXCR; each CDR3 protein has one entry. This sample has hundreds of thousands of distinct CDR3 sequences, with approximately 9% found just once. The germline gives CDR1 SGHRS, CDR2 YFSETQ. This CDR3 spans 12 amino acids. Trimming removed 0 bases from V and 8 bases from J, with 6 bases in between. This material consisted of PBMCs from the stem cell graft donor, taken from the stem cell graft. The rearrangement links TRBV5-1 to TRBJ2-1; D gene uncertain. This clonotype originated in a human donor who donated a stem cell graft to a child with acute lymphoblastic leukemia. The DNA of the CDR3 is TGCGCCAGCAGCTTGGTTATAGATGAGCAGTTCTTC. Residues: CASSLVIDEQFF.